This passage covers 2 T cell receptor beta chains from one sample sequenced in a study of radiation and T cells in renal cell carcinoma. Time point meaning: blood 4 weeks post-SBRT, at nephrectomy. Noted treatment: 15 Gy SBRT to primary tumor, nephrectomy 4 weeks later. Clones were sequenced by immunoSEQ multiplex PCR, and TCRdb holds only the in-frame ones, with some missing. The sample consists of around 94,000 clones, around four fifths of them appearing once. Sequencing was performed on blood, taken from a patient whose treatment included radiotherapy and nephrectomy. The receptors derive from a man aged 45-65 years with renal cell carcinoma.

The chain links TRBV5-1 to TRBJ2-5, with 9 bases lining up with TRBD1. The germline V gene has CDR1 SGHRS and CDR2 YFSETQ. Losses at the gene ends were 3 bases for V and 5 bases for J; bases not matched to a gene: 5. This CDR3 region has 14 residues. The CDR3 DNA reads TGCGCCAGCAGCTGGGGGACAGGGACCGAGACCCAGTACTTC. Amino acid sequence: CASSWGTGTETQYF. Full variable domain (outside the CDR3, taken from reference TRBV5-1 and TRBJ2-5): KAGVTQTPRYLIKTRGQQVTLSCSPISGHRSVSWYQQTPGQGLQFLFEYFSETQRNKGNFPGRFSGRQFSNSRSEMNVSTLELGDSALYLCASSWGTGTETQYFGPGTRLLVL.

V usage is TRBV19 and J usage is TRBJ1-5, with 9 bases aligning to TRBD1. The germline gives CDR1 LNHDA, CDR2 SQIVND (reference sequence). V lost 4 bases, J lost 5 bases, and 3 bases stayed unmatched. The CDR3 totals 14 residues. CDR3 region: CASSSTGGDQPQHF. The CDR3 nucleotides read TGTGCCAGTAGTAGCACAGGGGGCGATCAGCCCCAGCATTTT.